This T cell receptor (beta chain) was sequenced in a study of CD8+ T cells in alopecia areata (dated by TCRdb to the late 2010s). Describing the broader study: Treated patients were enrolled in an open-label pilot trial of oral tofacitinib at 5 to 10 mg twice daily for moderate-to-severe alopecia areata. Tofacitinib was administered for 6 to 18 months, and 6 months of follow-up off drug were then conducted to assess delayed response and recurrence. The study used high-throughput TCRbeta sequencing to examine T cell clonal expansion in alopecia areata, in both the C3H/HeJ mouse model and human patients. Human TCRbeta sequencing covered scalp tissue and sorted CD4+ and CD8+ peripheral blood T cells from patchy and totalis/universalis alopecia areata patients and healthy controls. Patients on tofacitinib were biopsied at baseline and after 4 and 24 weeks of treatment, and several of the patients also had a later scalp biopsy. Clonality in the scalp was compared among normal scalp (n=4), patchy alopecia areata scalp (n=8), and alopecia totalis/universalis scalp (n=8). The RNA source kit depended on sample type: the PAXgene miRNA kit for fixed scalp, the miRNeasy kit for PBMCs, and the RNeasy kit for mouse skin. TCRbeta CDR3 regions were amplified by immunoSEQ multiplex PCR with 35 Vbeta forward and 13 Jbeta reverse primers.

Remarks on this clone: No antigen is known for it. Base qualities are not at hand, and no much larger clone is one base apart.

Here is what the overall study found, with its caveats: Shared TCR sequences between patients were less evident than in mice, which may be partly attributable to HLA diversity in the patient population. Scalp TCR repertoire analysis is complicated because resident alphabeta T cells in normal human skin are also sequenced, whereas mouse skin is dominated by gammadelta T cells. Higher clonality and more expanded CD8+ clones were observed in lesional scalp than in normal scalp, particularly in alopecia totalis/universalis, a finding suggestive of antigenic drive.

CDR1 and CDR2 (PRHDT, FYEKMQ) derive from the germline V gene (reference sequence). V is cut by 1 base and J by 8 bases, and the space between the germline ends is 14 bases. From cysteine to phenylalanine, the CDR3 is 14 amino acids long. Left in the record is the CDR3 DNA by itself, 42 bases read in frame from the first base. This specimen's time point label, per the study, means: baseline before oral tofacitinib. Lesional scalp punch biopsies and peripheral blood were collected from alopecia areata patients. PBMCs were separated by density centrifugation and stained for CD3, CD4 and CD8, after which CD4+ and CD8+ T cells were sorted on a FACSAria. Library prep was done by the immunoSEQ multiplex PCR assay. RNA was extracted from all samples and reverse transcribed into cDNA, which served as template for TCR sequencing. SuperScript III was used for first-strand cDNA synthesis, primed with a 2:1 mix of oligo-dT and random hexamers. A synthetic immune receptor repertoire was used to gauge amplification bias, and whatever bias remained was removed computationally. The original methods were these. Raw reads were preprocessed for error removal, and CDR3 was defined according to IMGT conventions as running from the conserved cysteine to phenylalanine. Clonality was computed by normalizing Shannon entropy by log2 of the number of productive unique TCRs and subtracting the result from 1. Whether scalp clones were CD4 or CD8 was inferred by matching scalp TCRbeta sequences against CD4 and CD8 repertoires sorted from blood. Sourced from immuneACCESS, this table was stored by TCRdb with only in-frame sequences that have V and J called. A share of the clones is absent; for the studies checked, an unresolved V gene accounts for under half, and the remainder has no known explanation. That table furnishes V, J and clone size, whereas the DNA furnished D and trimming. The sample profile shows 100,000 to 150,000 clones; more than 40% of them were found once. The ten largest clones represent around 20% of the sample.

This receptor was identified in a human donor with alopecia areata. The material sequenced was CD8+ T cells sorted from blood, taken at week 0. The sequence is built from TRBV13 and TRBJ1-1; the D gene is perhaps TRBD1, from 6 matching bases. DNA sequence: TGTGCCAGCAGCTTAGCCGAGGGGGTCAGGGAAGCTTTCTTT. This gives the protein CASSLAEGVREAFF. The full variable domain, completed from the reference TRBV13 and TRBJ1-1 proteins outside the CDR3, reads AAGVIQSPRHLIKEKRETATLKCYPIPRHDTVYWYQQGPGQDPQFLISFYEKMQSDKGSIPDRFSAQQFSDYHSELNMSSLELGDSALYFCASSLAEGVREAFFGQGTRLTVV.